This T cell receptor beta chain appears in the sequencing data of a study of cytomegalovirus exposure and HLA in healthy donors (dated by TCRdb to the late 2010s). Background for the entire study: An earlier analysis of approximately 590 of the donors reported approximately 270 Gb of sequence data and roughly 110 million unique TCR beta sequences from roughly 180 million T cells. Approximately 300 gigabases of sequencing data and around 80 million unique TCR sequences made up an early release that covered around 640 HLA-typed donors. Of the roughly 410 genotyped donors, roughly 80% were placed in the genetic ancestry cluster associated with self-reported Caucasian donors. The study aimed to test whether cataloging public T cell receptors could reveal signatures of past pathogen exposure. The study used immunosequencing to profile the T cell repertoires of approximately 630 subjects and linked those repertoires to cytomegalovirus serostatus. A separate validation cohort of over a hundred different subjects was used in addition to the roughly 720-subject first cohort. To predict cytomegalovirus infection status, the study combined high-throughput TCR immunosequencing, statistical association of individual TCRs with disease status, and machine learning. In a later analysis, previously published TCR beta repertoires from 500 to 750 donors were re-analyzed and high-resolution HLA genotyping was added so that TCR occurrence patterns could be studied. The later analysis used no new phenotypic data to find candidate immune exposures, relying instead on TCR beta sequences and their occurrence across donors. In an earlier analysis of 587 of the donors, high-throughput TCR beta sequencing was used to judge whether each TCR beta V gene segment behaved as functional or pseudogenic. Donor age, sex, ethnicity and CMV serostatus were compiled alongside the repertoire data. A later genetic analysis took genome-wide SNP genotypes for about 65% of the 666 donors and used that subset as a discovery cohort. All discovery cohort repertoires had been generated on a single sequencing platform. HLA typing included class I and class II loci at four-digit resolution. Typing coverage differed by locus: A, B, C, DRB1 and DQB1 were typed in roughly 629-630 donors, DQA1 in about 560, DPA1 in around 600, and DPB1 in 450 to 490. Because of strong linkage in the cohort, four to six DR-DQ haplotypes were treated as single units for association and clustering. Among about 400 genotyped donors of the cohort, an average of approximately 240,000 unique TCR beta nucleotide sequences was sequenced per donor, of which about 18% were non-productive. The investigation overall reported the following: Some IMGT-functional V segments, including TRBV6-2 and TRBV6-3, could not be distinguished by the 87-base-pair reads and were therefore excluded. Several of the top co-occurrence clusters appeared to be linked to parvovirus B19, influenza, CMV and Epstein-Barr virus, according to a later analysis. The sequencing pipeline was judged likely to have produced a cluster of highly shared sequence variants as a technical artifact. A further reported finding was that TCR beta sequences accurately predicted the HLA-A and HLA-B alleles for most subjects in the first cohort. It was suggested by the authors that the approach could potentially be generalized to other disease states and immunological phenotypes. According to a later genetic analysis, donors in an Asian-associated ancestry cluster had fewer N-insertions in productive TCRs than the approximately 630-donor mean. Assigning TCR associations to individual alleles was difficult when HLA alleles, especially DR and DQ, strongly co-occurred. The only immune exposure information available for the cohort was CMV serostatus. A later analysis found that most CMV-associated TCR beta chains appeared HLA-restricted, with HLA associations seemingly driven largely by CMV exposure. Because HLA typing was missing for some donors at each locus, association tests included only the typed subset. An earlier analysis of around 600 of the donors showed that most TCR beta V segments appeared in productive rearrangements either about 90% or about 30% of the time, which broadly matched IMGT annotations. A later analysis found that TCR association rates varied across HLA loci, with DRB1 alleles showing the most associated TCRs and HLA-C alleles the fewest. Roughly uniform sequencing depth across donors was assumed in presence/absence analyses, although this assumption may not hold. A total of fewer than 200 TCR beta chains were listed by the study as associated with cytomegalovirus. A later analysis associated 15,000 to 20,000 TCR beta sequences with specific HLA alleles at a false discovery rate of 0.05. Correlated functional status among segregating V segments might be attributable to linkage disequilibrium, but an unknown experimental factor could not be ruled out. Three of the identified cytomegalovirus-associated TCR beta chains were confirmed in vitro to be specific for cytomegalovirus antigens. Most TCR sequences were observed very rarely across donors, whereas some public TCRs were present in many individuals. In a later analysis, HLA-associated TCR beta chains showed more clonal expansion and lower generation probabilities than non-associated chains that were equally common. The classifier was reported to diagnose cytomegalovirus status with high specificity and sensitivity in both the original cohort and the validation cohort. Because counts were too low, seventeen rarely observed V segments, including chromosome 9 orphons, were left out of the earlier analysis of several hundred of the donors. In this cohort, only TCR beta chains were sequenced, and detectable features were limited by the absence of alpha or paired-chain data. A later genetic analysis associated a missense DCLRE1C variant with V-gene and J-gene trimming of TCR beta chains, and an independent cohort replicated the association.

The CDR3 runs 16 amino acids, cysteine and phenylalanine included. The sequence is cut down to CDR3 DNA, 48 bases in frame from base 1. For this chain, trimming is 5 bases at the V end and 0 bases at the J end, and the number of junction bases without a gene match is 9. CDR1 and CDR2 were assigned from the germline V gene as SGHAT and FQNNGV. Libraries came from the immunoSEQ multiplex PCR assay. For the multiplex PCR, a mixture combining 60 forward primers for TCR Vbeta segments and 13 reverse primers for TCR Jbeta segments was used. The CDR3 region of rearranged TCR beta genes was amplified from genomic DNA with a multiplex PCR assay. The Illumina HiSeq System was used to sequence the amplified TCR beta libraries as 87-base-pair reads. As for the original processing: A later analysis counted about 82 million unique TCR beta chains across the 550 to 700 repertoires, and 9 million to 14 million of these chains were shared by at least two donors. Raw reads were error-corrected and collapsed into unique sequences with a nearest-neighbor algorithm that merged closely related sequences to remove PCR and sequencing errors. CDR3 sequences were aligned to IMGT reference sequences to assign V, D and J gene segments. For a sequence to be retained, a match of at least six nucleotides to both a V gene segment and a J gene segment was required. Rearrangements were classified as productive when the CDR3 lacked stop codons and remained in frame with V and J, and all other rearrangements were classified as non-productive. Following IMGT convention, CDR3 was defined as the stretch from the second conserved V-encoded cysteine up to the conserved J-encoded phenylalanine. The earlier analysis of 450 to 750 of the donors excluded any sequence lacking an unambiguous match to a single V gene segment. An earlier analysis of over 450 of the donors classified V segments as functional when productive rearrangements were above 56.7% and as segregating when the standard deviation between donors was above 5%. A statistical classification framework was built for diagnosing cytomegalovirus status from the catalog of TCR beta chain sequences. A later analysis assigned V and J genes by comparing TCR nucleotide sequences with IMGT/GENE-DB human TR gene sequences. In a later analysis, CDR3 sequences and most-parsimonious VDJ recombination scenarios were assigned using the TCRdist pipeline. A later analysis defined each TCR beta chain by its CDR3 amino acid sequence plus V-gene family, and excluded reads lacking a unique V-gene family. As a way to deal with suspected cross-contamination and a sequencing artifact, a later analysis dropped nearly 600 nucleotide sequences that were highly shared and had low generation probability. For each public chain, a later analysis derived a clonal expansion index from normalized ranks of inferred template counts within each repertoire. In a later analysis, generation probabilities were computed with a VDJ recombination model fitted to out-of-frame rearrangements, and the resulting probabilities were checked against IGoR. In a later analysis, hypergeometric tests were used to score TCR-TCR, TCR-HLA and TCR-CMV co-occurrence, with a repertoire-size bias correction applied to TCR pairs. A later analysis estimated false discovery rates by permuting HLA or CMV assignments 20 times. In a later analysis, co-occurring TCRs were grouped using DBSCAN, and TCRdist sequence similarity was added for clustering within HLA-allele-positive subsets. Repertoires with fewer than 30,000 or more than 120,000 public chains were left out of co-occurrence clustering, as were about 5 repertoires with anomalous nucleotide sharing. The immuneACCESS repertoire file appears here via TCRdb, limited to in-frame rearrangements. These files lack a portion of the clones; in checked studies, under half of the deficit traces to unresolved V genes, and the cause of the others is not known. V, J and clone size are those of that table, while D and trimming were read from the DNA. A total of 200,000 or so clones appear in this sample, 80% to 90% of them only once. The top ten clonotypes cover around 2.8% of the sample.

The cohort was made up of around 720 healthy bone marrow donors. At the time of sampling, all cohort members were nominally healthy, though unrecorded immune exposures were likely present. The donor was CMV seronegative and belonged to the group of 380 or so seronegative cohort members. Every donor gave a peripheral blood sample, and the peripheral blood mononuclear cells from that sample were used for TCR beta sequencing. Genomic DNA was extracted from the blood cell samples with the Qiagen DNeasy Blood Extraction Kit. With regard to this clone: Which antigen it targets is not known. No quality values exist for individual bases; no much larger clone is one base distant.

Sequences were obtained from PBMCs. The chain joins TRBV11-2 to TRBJ2-7; 8 central bases correspond to TRBD2. The TCR comes from a man under 40 in good health and CMV-seronegative. The nucleotide sequence is TGTGCCAGCAGCCGGGGGGGGGCGGGGCGCTCCTACGAGCAGTACTTC. Its coded protein is CASSRGGAGRSYEQYF.